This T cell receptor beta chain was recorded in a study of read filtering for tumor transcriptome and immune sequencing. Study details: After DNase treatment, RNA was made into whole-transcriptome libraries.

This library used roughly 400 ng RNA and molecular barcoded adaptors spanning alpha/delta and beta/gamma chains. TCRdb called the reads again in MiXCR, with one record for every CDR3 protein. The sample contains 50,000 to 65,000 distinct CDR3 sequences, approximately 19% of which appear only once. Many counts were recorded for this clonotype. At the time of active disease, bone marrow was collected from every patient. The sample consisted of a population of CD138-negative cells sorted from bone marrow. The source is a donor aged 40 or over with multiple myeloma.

This CDR3 is CASSAGATGGSETQYF. The CDR3 DNA sequence: TGTGCCAGCAGCGCCGGTGCGACAGGGGGTTCGGAGACCCAGTACTTC. The chain links TRBV9 to TRBJ2-5; TRBD1 matches at 9 bases. In germline, CDR1 is SGDLS, CDR2 YYNGEE. J lost 5 bases, V lost 3 bases, and 11 bases had no gene match. The CDR3 runs to 16 residues.